This record covers a single TCR beta chain. The sample belongs to a study of T cell responses to AZD1222 COVID-19 vaccine. V dropped 7 bases and J dropped 6 bases, with 19 bases sitting between them. CDR1 is MNHEY and CDR2 is SVGAGI in the germline V gene. CDR3 length: 15 residues. Data came from immunoSEQ multiplex PCR; TCRdb stores just in-frame clones and leaves some out. Of roughly 80,000 clones detected, roughly 85% appear once; the ten largest clones hold around 10%. The sequence was collected from an adult who received the AZD1222 COVID-19 vaccine. This material consisted of peripheral blood, taken 28 days after the second AZD1222 dose. The chain joins TRBV6-5 to TRBJ2-1, with D perhaps matching TRBD2 (6 bases). Here the CDR3 reads CASTDDLGGFNEQFF. CDR3 DNA sequence: TGTGCCAGCACCGATGACCTGGGGGGTTTCAATGAGCAGTTCTTC.